The entry below describes one T cell receptor beta chain. Its specificity is unknown. This record comes from a study of T cells after yellow fever vaccination. Study summary: Low-cell-number fractions underwent preparation using SMART-Seq v4 Ultra Low Input. Points from the study as a whole: Peak timing came faster in the weaker secondary response, day 5 versus 15. Clones that expanded after primary vaccination mostly reappeared after the booster (96% CD4, 70% to 90% CD8).

This CDR3 has 13 residues. V was cut by 2 bases and J by 1 base, with 7 bases left in between. Germline V lookup: CDR1 DFQATT, CDR2 SNEGSKA (reference sequence). It was through 5'RACE template switching that TCR cDNA was made, with a universal primer site and UMIs added. TCRdb reprocessed the 5' RACE reads with MiXCR, giving one entry per CDR3 protein. Among about 350,000 distinct CDR3 sequences listed, approximately 8% were seen once. The V call is TRBV20-1, the J call TRBJ2-3; D perhaps matches TRBD1 (6 bases). This clonotype was obtained from a man in his late teens or twenties who received the YFV17D yellow fever vaccine. Sample: PBMCs, taken roughly 45 days after the first yellow fever vaccination. The CDR3 here is CSARKGGTDTQYF. Here the CDR3 DNA reads TGCAGTGCTAGAAAGGGGGGCACAGATACGCAGTATTTT.